The 29 T cell receptor beta chains presented below share a single source sample, sequenced in a study of T cell responses to AZD1222 COVID-19 vaccine. The assay was immunoSEQ multiplex PCR, and TCRdb's table has in-frame clones only and misses some. The sample lists 150,000 to 200,000 clones; around 87% were seen once. The source was peripheral blood, collected 28 days after the second AZD1222 dose. Source of these receptors: an adult who received the AZD1222 COVID-19 vaccine.

This chain uses TRBV2 with TRBJ1-1; the D is unclear. The CDR3 runs 13 residues. V lost 7 bases, J lost 11 bases, and 20 bases lay in between. Germline assignment: CDR1 SNHLY and CDR2 FYNNEI. CDR3 amino acids: CASTETSGVKAFF. In DNA, the CDR3 is TGTGCCAGCACAGAGACTTCCGGGGTAAAGGCTTTCTTT. Looking up the rest from reference TRBV2 and TRBJ1-1 gives the full variable domain: EPEVTQTPSHQVTQMGQEVILRCVPISNHLYFYWYRQILGQKVEFLVSFYNNEISEKSEIFDDQFSVERPDGSNFTLKIRSTKLEDSAMYFCASTETSGVKAFFGQGTRLTVV.

The V gene is TRBV5-1, the J gene TRBJ1-1; 8 bases align to TRBD1. V trimming: 1 base; J trimming: 4 bases; junction bases outside the gene matches: 3. CDR1 is SGHRS, CDR2 YFSETQ, per germline. The CDR3 runs 14 residues. The CDR3 DNA sequence: TGCGCCAGCAGCTTGAACAGGGGGGGCACTGAAGCTTTCTTT. It is translated as CASSLNRGGTEAFF.

This chain joins TRBV30 and TRBJ1-1; D is possibly TRBD1 (5 bases). Germline CDR1 reads GTSNPN; CDR2 reads SVGIG (reference sequence). The germline V and J ends were trimmed by 0 bases and 1 base, with 6 bases remaining between them. There are 13 residues in the CDR3. The CDR3 DNA reads as TGTGCCTGGAGTGTTAGGGGGAACACTGAAGCTTTCTTT. Translating gives CAWSVRGNTEAFF.

The chain is built from TRBV24-1 and TRBJ1-4, with D unclear. Trimming cost V 9 bases and J 7 bases, with 11 bases left between them. The CDR3 totals 12 residues. Germline loops: CDR1 KGHDR, CDR2 SFDVKD. The CDR3 is CATSAGFEKLFF. The DNA of the CDR3 is TGTGCCACCTCCGCGGGCTTTGAAAAACTGTTTTTT.

This chain connects TRBV15 to TRBJ1-2, with D possibly matching TRBD1 (5 bases). The ends were cut back, 4 bases at V and 3 bases at J, with 12 bases in the middle. Per the germline V gene, CDR1 is LNHNV and CDR2 is YYDKDF (reference sequence). The CDR3 extends over 14 amino acids. The DNA for the CDR3 is TGTGCCACCAGCAAACCCTGGGGGGACTATGGCTACACCTTC. Translation gives CATSKPWGDYGYTF.

In its sample, this clone was seen once. This sequence joins TRBV10-1 and TRBJ2-7; 7 bases are a match to TRBD2. J gave up 6 bases and V 5 bases, and 7 bases lay outside the gene matches. The germline CDR1 and CDR2 sequences are WNHNN and SYGVQD (reference sequence). This CDR3 is 13 amino acids long. DNA for the CDR3: TGCGCCAGCAGTTCGCAAGGGGAGGGCGAGCAGTACTTC. Its translation is CASSSQGEGEQYF.

V and J are TRBV4-2 and TRBJ1-3; no reliable D call. Germline lookup yields CDR1 LGHNA and CDR2 YNFKEQ. V dropped 1 base and J dropped 2 bases, with 21 bases sitting between them. This CDR3 comprises 19 residues. The CDR3 spells CASSQVGWADPSTGNTIYF. DNA of the CDR3: TGTGCCAGCAGCCAAGTCGGGTGGGCAGATCCTAGCACTGGAAACACCATATATTTT.

The chain recombines TRBV5-1 with TRBJ2-7; 8 bases are shared with TRBD2. The CDR3 consists of 18 residues. V gave up 3 bases and J gave up 0 bases; unmatched junction bases: 14. Looked up from germline, CDR1 is SGHRS and CDR2 is YFSETQ. For the CDR3, the DNA is TGCGCCAGCAGCTCCCGGGTAGGTTACGGGACTAGCTCCTACGAGCAGTACTTC. This encodes CASSSRVGYGTSSYEQYF.

The rearrangement uses TRBV5-8 and TRBJ1-1, with D possibly matching TRBD1 (6 bases). Trimming left V 0 bases short and J 0 bases short, with 9 bases between. Per the germline V gene, CDR1 is SGHTS and CDR2 is YDEGEE. The CDR3 covers 15 residues. This chain's CDR3 is CASSLEGTLNTEAFF. The CDR3 DNA is TGTGCCAGCAGCTTGGAAGGGACATTGAACACTGAAGCTTTCTTT.

The V call is TRBV27, the J call TRBJ2-1; weak D call: TRBD1 (5 bases). The germline V gene encodes CDR1 MNHEY and CDR2 SMNVEV (reference sequence). The ends were cut back, 2 bases at V and 3 bases at J, with 14 bases in the middle. The CDR3 length is 16 residues. The CDR3 coding sequence is TGTGCCAGCAGTTTAGTGGGGCCCCCTTACTACAATGAGCAGTTCTTC. Protein product: CASSLVGPPYYNEQFF.

The V and J genes are TRBV6-6 and TRBJ1-2; TRBD1 is a possible D gene (6 bases). The CDR3 covers 14 residues. Trimming removed 5 bases at V and 3 bases at J, with 13 bases between. Germline lookup yields CDR1 MNHNY and CDR2 SVGAGI (reference sequence). CDR3 in amino acids: CASSKITGYYGYTF. The CDR3 DNA follows: TGTGCCAGCAGTAAGATAACAGGGTACTATGGCTACACCTTC.

The CDR3 reads CASSQVRGEGNYGYTF. CDR3 bases: TGTGCCAGCAGTCAAGTAAGGGGGGAGGGTAACTATGGCTACACCTTC. The J gene is TRBJ1-2, the V gene TRBV27, with a tentative D call TRBD1 (6 bases). The CDR3 consists of 16 residues. V dropped 5 bases and J dropped 1 base, with 17 bases sitting between them. From germline, CDR1 is MNHEY and CDR2 SMNVEV (reference sequence).

The chain combines TRBV6-5 with TRBJ1-4; 8 bases align to TRBD1. V lost 6 bases to trimming and J lost 8 bases; unmatched junction nucleotides: 5. The length of the CDR3 is 13 residues. Germline V lookup: CDR1 MNHEY, CDR2 SVGAGI. The CDR3 sequence: CASRGTGGEKLFF. DNA for the CDR3: TGTGCCAGCAGAGGGACAGGAGGAGAAAAACTGTTTTTT.

The rearrangement uses TRBV19 and TRBJ1-1; D gene uncertain. The V gene lost 5 bases and the J gene lost 0 bases, with 13 bases spanning the gap. CDR1 and CDR2 from the germline V gene are LNHDA and SQIVND (reference sequence). The CDR3 loop spans 15 amino acids. CDR3 loop: CASSFGYGVNTEAFF. The CDR3, as DNA: TGTGCCAGTAGTTTCGGGTACGGGGTGAACACTGAAGCTTTCTTT.

The chain links TRBV18 to TRBJ1-3; perhaps TRBD1 as D (6 bases). Germline CDR1 KGHSH, CDR2 LQKENI. This CDR3 comprises 17 residues. V was cut by 2 bases and J by 0 bases, with 14 bases left in between. The CDR3 loop reads CASSPYRDRSSGNTIYF. CDR3 DNA: TGTGCCAGCTCACCATACCGAGACAGGAGCTCTGGAAACACCATATATTTT.

The CDR3, as DNA: TGTGCCAGCAGGGAACAACAGGGACCAGCTTTCTTT. It codes for CASREQQGPAFF. The chain joins TRBV2 to TRBJ1-1, with TRBD1 as a possible D gene (6 bases). The V gene lost 6 bases and the J gene lost 10 bases, with 15 bases spanning the gap. The CDR3 totals 12 residues. Per the germline V gene, CDR1 is SNHLY and CDR2 is FYNNEI.

This clone showed up just once. The chain combines TRBV19 with TRBJ2-7; 7 bases are shared with TRBD1. The V gene's germline CDR1 is LNHDA and CDR2 SQIVND (reference sequence). The CDR3 spans 14 residues. J lost 2 bases, V lost 6 bases, and 7 bases had no gene match. This CDR3 is CASRPRDRAYEQYF. The CDR3 nucleotides are TGTGCCAGTAGGCCCCGGGACAGAGCCTACGAGCAGTACTTC.

This clone was seen many times. The rearrangement uses TRBV30 and TRBJ1-2; D possibly corresponds to TRBD1 (6 bases). This CDR3 is built from 16 residues. V was trimmed by 4 bases and J by 3 bases, leaving 21 bases between them. CDR1 GTSNPN and CDR2 SVGIG come from the germline V gene (reference sequence). The CDR3 is CAWNNFNTGMDYGYTF. The CDR3 nucleotides are TGTGCCTGGAATAACTTCAACACAGGGATGGACTATGGCTACACCTTC.

The V call is TRBV9, the J call TRBJ2-1; tentatively, D is TRBD2 (5 bases). Per the germline V gene, CDR1 is SGDLS and CDR2 is YYNGEE. V was shortened by 3 bases and J by 3 bases, with 13 bases between the two germline ends. The CDR3 contains 15 residues. The CDR3 nucleotides read TGTGCCAGCAGCGAGTCCGGGGTTGACTACAATGAGCAGTTCTTC. This sequence encodes CASSESGVDYNEQFF.

The chain combines TRBV11-3 with TRBJ1-1; no clear D. Per the germline V gene, CDR1 is SGHNT and CDR2 is YENEEA. The CDR3 is 15 residues long. V dropped 0 bases and J dropped 1 base, with 9 bases sitting between them. The CDR3 nucleotides are TGTGCCAGCAGCTTAGAATCAGGCGGGAACACTGAAGCTTTCTTT. Its translation is CASSLESGGNTEAFF.

The chain couples TRBV12-2 to TRBJ1-1; TRBD1, the D gene given by the table, was not confirmed from the DNA. TRBV12-2 is a pseudogene locus. The CDR3 has 17 residues. The DNA for the CDR3 is TGTGCAAGTCGCTTAGCGGGGCCAGGGGGCCATGACACTGAAGCTTTCTTT. This translates into CASRLAGPGGHDTEAFF.

J is TRBJ1-5 and V is TRBV6-5, with D unclear. The CDR3 length is 14 residues. Germline loops: CDR1 MNHEY, CDR2 SVGAGI. V was cut by 8 bases and J by 7 bases, with 18 bases left in between. CDR3 DNA: TGTGCCAGCCGACTCCGGGCCGATTTCCAGCCCCAGCATTTT. It codes for CASRLRADFQPQHF.

The V gene is TRBV3-1 (or the pseudogene TRBV3-2), the J gene TRBJ1-6; D is unresolved. V dropped 1 base and J dropped 4 bases, with 8 bases sitting between them. Germline V CDR1 and CDR2: LGHDT, YNNKEL (reference sequence). The length of the CDR3 is 15 residues. DNA for the CDR3: TGTGCCAGCAGCCAAGTTTCAGCGTATAATTCACCCCTCCACTTT. Translating gives CASSQVSAYNSPLHF.

The chain links TRBV9 to TRBJ1-3; D gene uncertain. CDR1 is SGDLS and CDR2 is YYNGEE in the germline V gene. Trimming left V 4 bases short and J 7 bases short, with 9 bases between. The CDR3 is 12 amino acids. CDR3 in amino acids: CASSPAENTIYF. CDR3 bases: TGTGCCAGCAGCCCTGCCGAGAACACCATATATTTT.

This clone has only one observation. The chain recombines TRBV20-1 with TRBJ1-2; no firm D call. Germline V gene data show CDR1 as DFQATT and CDR2 as SNEGSKA (reference sequence). There are 11 residues in the CDR3. Trimming left V 6 bases short and J 5 bases short, with 10 bases between. The CDR3, as DNA: TGCAGTGCAGACCGGGAGTATGGCTACACCTTC. Translated, it gives CSADREYGYTF.

The CDR3, as DNA: TGTGCCTGGAGTAGGGGCAGCTCTGGAAACACCATATATTTT. Encoded protein: CAWSRGSSGNTIYF. The chain has TRBV30 and TRBJ1-3; a weak D match, TRBD1 (5 bases). Trimming cost V 2 bases and J 0 bases, with 8 bases left between them. CDR3 size: 14 residues. Germline V gives CDR1 GTSNPN, CDR2 SVGIG (reference sequence).

The chain employs TRBV10-1 and TRBJ1-6; D not certain. With 6 bases removed from V and 1 base from J, the gap between germline ends came to 13 bases. The CDR3 consists of 16 residues. Germline values: CDR1 WNHNN, CDR2 SYGVQD (reference sequence). As DNA, the CDR3 is TGCGCCAGCAGCTGGGCGGCCAGGTCCTATAATTCACCCCTCCACTTT. It encodes CASSWAARSYNSPLHF.

The CDR3, as DNA: TGTGCCAGCAGCTTGTGGATTGACGCTCGATCATCTGGGGCCAACGTCCTGACTTTC. As protein: CASSLWIDARSSGANVLTF. J is TRBJ2-6 and V is TRBV5-5; D is ambiguous. V gave up 1 base and J gave up 1 base, with 18 bases separating them. The CDR3 consists of 19 residues. Germline loops: CDR1 SGHKS, CDR2 YYEKEE (reference sequence).

The gene calls are TRBV7-2 and TRBJ1-6, with a tentative D call TRBD1 (5 bases). Looked up from germline, CDR1 is SGHTA and CDR2 is FQGNSA. Trimming removed 2 bases at V and 6 bases at J, with 11 bases between. The CDR3 length is 15 residues. DNA of the CDR3: TGTGCCAGCAGCTTACAGGGCAGGTTTAATTCACCCCTCCACTTT. The encoded protein is CASSLQGRFNSPLHF. Using reference TRBV7-2 and TRBJ1-6 for the parts outside the CDR3, the full variable domain is GAGVSQSPSNKVTEKGKDVELRCDPISGHTALYWYRQSLGQGLEFLIYFQGNSAPDKSGLPSDRFSAERTGGSVSTLTIQRTQQEDSAVYLCASSLQGRFNSPLHFGNGTRLTVT.